Shown below are 5 T cell receptor beta chains from a single sample sequenced in a study of blood T cell repertoires in COVID-19. Data came from immunoSEQ multiplex PCR; TCRdb stores just in-frame clones and leaves some out. The table shows 170,000 or so clones, with about 78% occurring only once. Sequenced sample: PBMCs or T cells enriched from blood (not recorded which). The receptor set was obtained from a woman aged 50 to 60 who had recovered from COVID-19.

The V call is TRBV28, the J call TRBJ2-7; a weak D match, TRBD1 (6 bases). Germline V gives CDR1 MDHEN, CDR2 SYDVKM. The V and J ends lost 5 bases and 1 base respectively, with 12 bases between them. The CDR3 has 14 amino acids. The CDR3 loop is CASSTTGSSYEQYF. CDR3 nucleotide sequence: TGTGCCAGCAGTACTACAGGGAGTTCCTACGAGCAGTACTTC.

The CDR3: CASSVGDGTSGRAEQAEQYF. The CDR3 region has the DNA TGTGCCAGCAGCGTAGGTGACGGGACTAGCGGGAGGGCCGAGCAGGCCGAGCAGTACTTC. J is TRBJ2-7 and V is TRBV9; 16 nucleotides align to TRBD2. V lost 0 bases and J lost 6; bases outside the gene matches: 15. The V gene's germline CDR1 is SGDLS and CDR2 YYNGEE. The CDR3 length is 20 residues.

This clone was recorded only once. The rearrangement uses TRBV28 and TRBJ2-5; 14 positions agree with TRBD2. This CDR3 contains 21 residues. With 2 bases clipped from V and 2 bases from J, the junction kept 16 bases outside the gene matches. Germline CDR1 and CDR2: MDHEN and SYDVKM. In nucleotides, the CDR3 is TGTGCCAGCAGTTTAACTACCTTCTACGGGGGACTAGCGGGGGAACAAGAGACCCAGTACTTC. This encodes CASSLTTFYGGLAGEQETQYF.

The rearrangement uses TRBV7-3 and TRBJ1-6; 7 bases agree with TRBD1. The CDR3 length is 13 residues. Germline values: CDR1 SGHTA, CDR2 FQGTGA. V gave up 5 bases and J gave up 14 bases; unmatched junction bases: 9. In nucleotides, the CDR3 is TGTGCCAGCAGCATTGGACAGGCCGAGGCCCTCCACTTT. Its protein product is CASSIGQAEALHF.

The V gene is TRBV5-6, the J gene TRBJ2-7; TRBD2 might be the D (5 bases). With 4 bases removed from V and 2 bases from J, the gap between germline ends came to 16 bases. Per the germline V gene, CDR1 is SGHDT and CDR2 is YYEEEE. CDR3 length: 15 residues. The CDR3 DNA sequence: TGTGCCAGCAGCCCTACACGGCCGAGGGCCTACGAGCAGTACTTC. This gives the protein CASSPTRPRAYEQYF.